The clone carrying this T cell receptor (beta chain) was observed many times. This record comes from a study of T cells of healthy individuals. TCRdb called the 5' RACE reads again in MiXCR, with one record for every CDR3 protein. The sample lists approximately 89,000 distinct CDR3 sequences, roughly 5% occurring once. The CDR3 covers 15 residues. V shed 8 bases, J shed 9 bases, and the junction held 7 bases outside the gene matches. CDR1 is MDHEN, CDR2 SYDVKM, per germline. This TCR derives from a female donor in good health. The genes are TRBV28 and TRBJ2-4; TRBD2 aligns across 16 bases. Written as DNA, the CDR3 is TGTGCCAGCCTACCCGGGACTAGCGGGAGGGGCATTCAGTACTTC. Protein sequence: CASLPGTSGRGIQYF. The full variable domain, in which reference TRBV28 and TRBJ2-4 provide the parts outside the CDR3, is DVKVTQSSRYLVKRTGEKVFLECVQDMDHENMFWYRQDPGLGLRLIYFSYDVKMKEKGDIPEGYSVSREKKERFSLILESASTNQTSMYLCASLPGTSGRGIQYFGAGTRLSVL.